These T cell receptor beta chains were read from a single sample in a study of cytomegalovirus exposure and HLA in healthy donors. Using immunoSEQ multiplex PCR, the repertoire was profiled, and TCRdb retains in-frame clones only, with some absent. Counted here are under 130,000 clones, approximately 72% occurring once; the ten biggest clones make up 1% to 1.5%. The sequencing sample was made of PBMCs. These receptors came from a man aged 30-40 years in good health and CMV-seronegative. Each CDR3 is given with its conserved first and last residue. D genes are given only for firm matches. Some rows have no size entry. The others give once, few or many, or a class for an expanded clone.

D	J	size	V	CDR3	DNA
NA	TRBJ2-3	NA	TRBV10-1	CASSEYSSTDTQYF	TGCGCCAGCAGTGAATACAGTAGCACAGATACGCAGTATTTT
NA	TRBJ1-2	NA	TRBV7-6	CASSLDLSGMPYGYTF	TGTGCCAGCAGCTTAGACCTCTCCGGGATGCCTTATGGCTACACCTTC
NA	TRBJ1-1	NA	TRBV5-4	CASSLRGDPTNEAFF	TGTGCCAGCAGCTTGCGGGGGGATCCAACAAATGAAGCTTTCTTT
TRBD1	TRBJ2-5	NA	TRBV5-4	CASSTPGQVRETQYF	TGTGCCAGCAGCACCCCGGGACAGGTGCGAGAGACCCAGTACTTC
NA	TRBJ2-7	NA	TRBV28	CASSLFGYEQYF	TGTGCCAGCAGTTTATTCGGCTACGAGCAGTACTTC
TRBD1	TRBJ2-7	NA	TRBV12-5	CASGTGTGGYEQYF	TGTGCTAGTGGCACCGGGACAGGGGGCTACGAGCAGTACTTC
NA	TRBJ2-1	NA	TRBV14	CASSPLLASGYNEQFF	TGTGCCAGCAGCCCCCTTCTCGCGTCTGGCTACAATGAGCAGTTCTTC
NA	TRBJ2-6	NA	TRBV6-5	CASRHSGANVLTF	TGTGCCAGCAGACACTCTGGGGCCAACGTCCTGACTTTC
TRBD1	TRBJ1-3	NA	TRBV2	CASSEGTGPNTIYF	TGTGCCAGCAGTGAAGGGACAGGGCCAAACACCATATATTTT
TRBD1	TRBJ2-7	once	TRBV5-6	CASSSMDRAIEQYF	TGTGCCAGCAGCTCTATGGACAGGGCTATCGAGCAGTACTTC
NA	TRBJ1-1	few	TRBV29-1	CSVAQYYRETEAFF	TGCAGCGTTGCGCAATATTACAGGGAAACTGAAGCTTTCTTT
NA	TRBJ1-2	NA	TRBV7-9	CSSSGRTWGYTF	TGTTCCAGCAGCGGCCGGACTTGGGGCTACACCTTC
NA	TRBJ2-1	NA	TRBV29-1	CSVVKGGVNEQFF	TGCAGCGTTGTGAAGGGGGGGGTTAATGAGCAGTTCTTC
TRBD1	TRBJ1-2	NA	TRBV25-1	CATIGGGSYGYTF	TGTGCCACCATAGGGGGCGGATCCTATGGCTACACCTTC
NA	TRBJ2-2	NA	TRBV5-6	CASSLVGQNTGELFF	TGTGCCAGCAGCTTGGTGGGACAAAACACCGGGGAGCTGTTTTTT
NA	TRBJ2-1	NA	TRBV11-2	CASSLTGSYNEQFF	TGTGCCAGCAGCTTAACGGGGTCCTACAATGAGCAGTTCTTC
TRBD2	TRBJ2-1	once	TRBV5-4	CASSGGTSGNPIPYNEQFF	TGTGCCAGCAGCGGCGGGACTAGCGGAAACCCAATCCCCTACAATGAGCAGTTCTTC
TRBD2	TRBJ2-7	NA	TRBV9	CASSVSGRDYEQYF	TGTGCCAGCAGCGTCTCGGGGAGGGACTACGAGCAGTACTTC
NA	TRBJ1-3	NA	TRBV6-5	CASSTDWSSGNTIYF	TGTGCCAGCAGTACTGACTGGAGCTCTGGAAACACCATATATTTT
NA	TRBJ1-2	NA	TRBV10-3	CAIEDGNGYTF	TGTGCCATCGAAGACGGGAATGGCTACACCTTC
NA	TRBJ1-2	NA	TRBV27	CASSFPQGYGYTF	TGTGCCAGCAGTTTCCCCCAGGGCTATGGCTACACCTTC
NA	TRBJ1-5	few	TRBV4-1	CASSQVGGQPQHF	TGCGCCAGCAGCCAAGTGGGGGGTCAGCCCCAGCATTTT
NA	TRBJ2-5	few	TRBV4-3	CASSQEPLRGWEGGTQYF	TGCGCCAGCAGCCAAGAACCCTTACGGGGTTGGGAGGGGGGGACCCAGTACTTC
NA	TRBJ2-1	NA	TRBV9	CASSVGHNEQFF	TGTGCCAGCAGCGTAGGGCACAATGAGCAGTTCTTC
TRBD2	TRBJ2-7	NA	TRBV27	CASIGLAGGNEQYF	TGTGCCAGCATCGGACTAGCGGGGGGGAACGAGCAGTACTTC
TRBD1	TRBJ2-7	once	TRBV5-4	CASSQGTATYEQYF	TGTGCCAGCAGCCAGGGGACAGCCACCTACGAGCAGTACTTC
NA	TRBJ1-3	NA	TRBV10-1	CATSRGKLSSGNTIYF	TGCGCCACCAGCCGGGGGAAATTGAGCTCTGGAAACACCATATATTTT
NA	TRBJ1-2	NA	TRBV6-5	CASSYAAGQNYGHTF	TGTGCCAGCAGTTACGCCGCCGGACAGAACTATGGCCACACCTTC
NA	TRBJ1-1	few	TRBV6-5	CASPPMTGLNTEAFF	TGTGCCAGCCCCCCAATGACAGGACTGAACACTGAAGCTTTCTTT
TRBD2	TRBJ2-1	NA	TRBV28	CASSYESGGAYNEQFF	TGTGCCAGCAGTTACGAAAGCGGGGGCGCCTACAATGAGCAGTTCTTC
NA	TRBJ2-7	NA	TRBV4-1	CASAQSRTASSYEQYF	TGCGCCAGCGCTCAATCCAGGACTGCGAGCTCCTACGAGCAGTACTTC